Listed below are T cell receptor beta chains from one sample, sequenced in a study of blood T cell repertoires in COVID-19. Sequencing was performed with immunoSEQ multiplex PCR; in TCRdb, only in-frame clones are kept and a portion is missing. This repertoire shows 440,000 or so clones, about 89% found once; its top ten account for roughly 1.4%. Material: peripheral blood. These receptors all come from a woman between 40 and 55 years old with COVID-19, enrolled during active disease. The CDR3 runs from the conserved cysteine through the conserved F or W. A D gene is named only where the DNA matches it firmly. Clone sizes are given selectively: once, few, many, or a class where the clone is expanded.

>TRBJ1-4|TRBV7-9|-|-
TGTGCCAGCAGCTCGTCGAATGAAAAACTGTTTTTT
CASSSSNEKLFF
>TRBJ1-1|TRBV9|-|-
TGTGCCAGCAGCGTAGACCGGGTCACTGAAGCTTTCTTT
CASSVDRVTEAFF
>TRBJ2-4|TRBV21-1|-|-
TGTGCCAGCAGCATACGGGACTCATATCTACCGACCAAAAACATTCAGTACTTC
CASSIRDSYLPTKNIQYF
>TRBJ2-7|TRBV19|TRBD1|-
TGTGCCAGTAGCCACAACCGGGACAGGGGGCTCGAGCAGTACTTC
CASSHNRDRGLEQYF
>TRBJ1-6|TRBV4-2|-|-
TGTGCCAGCAGCCAAGAAGGCAGGGGACATTCACCCCTCCACTTT
CASSQEGRGHSPLHF
>TRBJ2-1|TRBV29-1|TRBD2|-
TGCAGCGTGCGGACCCTAGCGGGAGGGAGGAATGAGCAGTTCTTC
CSVRTLAGGRNEQFF
>TRBJ2-7|TRBV3-1/TRBV3-2|-|-
TGTGCCAGCAGCCCCACGGGTGGCCTCGAAGACTACGAGCAGTACTTC
CASSPTGGLEDYEQYF
>TRBJ2-2|TRBV3-1/TRBV3-2|-|-
TGTGCCAGCGGTAGAACCAACACCGGGGAGCTGTTTTTT
CASGRTNTGELFF
>TRBJ2-5|TRBV5-6|-|few
TGTGCCAGCAGCTTCGGACAGCAAGAGACCCAGTACTTC
CASSFGQQETQYF
>TRBJ2-5|TRBV28|TRBD1|-
TGTGCCAGAAGACTCCGGGACAGGGAAGGATTAAGATACCAAGAGACCCAGTACTTC
CARRLRDREGLRYQETQYF
>TRBJ1-1|TRBV30|-|once
TGTGCCTGGAGTGTTCGAAGGGGGAACACTGAAGCTTTCTTT
CAWSVRRGNTEAFF
>TRBJ1-5|TRBV6-5|TRBD1|-
TGTGCCAGCAGACAGGGGAAGGATCAGCCCCAGCATTTT
CASRQGKDQPQHF
>TRBJ1-4|TRBV7-9|TRBD1|-
TGTGCCAGCAGCTCATGGACAGGGCGCGGTGAAAAACTGTTTTTT
CASSSWTGRGEKLFF
>TRBJ1-1|TRBV7-2|-|-
TGTGCCAGCAGCTTAGGGCAGTCGACTGAAGCTTTCTTT
CASSLGQSTEAFF
>TRBJ1-1|TRBV27|TRBD1|-
TGTGCCAGCAGGGACAGGGCCACGAACACTGAAGCTTTCTTT
CASRDRATNTEAFF
>TRBJ1-2|TRBV9|-|few
TGTGCCAGCAGCGTAGCTTGGGCCCCCTACTATGGCTACACCTTC
CASSVAWAPYYGYTF
>TRBJ2-4|TRBV2|TRBD1|-
TGTGCCAGCAGTGAAAACAGGGGGATGGTAAACATTCAGTACTTC
CASSENRGMVNIQYF
>TRBJ2-1|TRBV27|-|few
TGTGCCAGCAGTGACCGGGATCCGCGAGTTAATGAGCAGTTCTTC
CASSDRDPRVNEQFF
>TRBJ2-7|TRBV27|TRBD1|-
TGTGCCAGCAGTTTATCGGACAGGGCCTCCTACGAGCAGTACTTC
CASSLSDRASYEQYF
>TRBJ1-6|TRBV13|TRBD1|-
TGTGCCAGCAGCCTCCAGGGGGATTATAATTCACCCCTCCACTTT
CASSLQGDYNSPLHF
>TRBJ2-1|TRBV5-1|TRBD2|-
TGCGCCAGCAGCTTGACTAGCGGGAATATTTACAATGAGCAGTTCTTC
CASSLTSGNIYNEQFF
>TRBJ2-7|TRBV19|-|-
TGTGCCAGTAGTCTAGACTGGACTGGCTACGAGCAGTACTTC
CASSLDWTGYEQYF
>TRBJ2-3|TRBV19|-|-
TGTGCCACCAGCCCCCTCCAGGAGGGGACAGATACGCAGTATTTT
CATSPLQEGTDTQYF